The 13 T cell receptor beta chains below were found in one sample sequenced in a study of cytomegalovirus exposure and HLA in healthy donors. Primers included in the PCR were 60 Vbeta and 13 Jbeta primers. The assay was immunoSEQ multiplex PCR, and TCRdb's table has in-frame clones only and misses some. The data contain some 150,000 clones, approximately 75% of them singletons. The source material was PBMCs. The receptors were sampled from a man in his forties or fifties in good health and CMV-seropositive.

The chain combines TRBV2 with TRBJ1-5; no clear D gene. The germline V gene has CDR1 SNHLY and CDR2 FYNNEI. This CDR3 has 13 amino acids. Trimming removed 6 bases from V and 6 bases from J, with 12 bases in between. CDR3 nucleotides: TGTGCCAGCAGGGGCCTCTTCAGTCAGCCCCAGCATTTT. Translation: CASRGLFSQPQHF.

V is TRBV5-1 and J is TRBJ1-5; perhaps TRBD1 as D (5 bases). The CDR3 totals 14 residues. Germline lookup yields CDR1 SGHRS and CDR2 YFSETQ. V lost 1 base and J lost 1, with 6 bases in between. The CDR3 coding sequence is TGCGCCAGCAGCTTGTCAGGGAGCAATCAGCCCCAGCATTTT. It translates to CASSLSGSNQPQHF.

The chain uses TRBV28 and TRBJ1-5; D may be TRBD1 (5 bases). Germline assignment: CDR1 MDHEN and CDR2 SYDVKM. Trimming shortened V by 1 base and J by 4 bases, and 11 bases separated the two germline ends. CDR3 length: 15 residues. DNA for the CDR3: TGTGCCAGCAGTTTATCGGGGGGAGCGAATCAGCCCCAGCATTTT. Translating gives CASSLSGGANQPQHF.

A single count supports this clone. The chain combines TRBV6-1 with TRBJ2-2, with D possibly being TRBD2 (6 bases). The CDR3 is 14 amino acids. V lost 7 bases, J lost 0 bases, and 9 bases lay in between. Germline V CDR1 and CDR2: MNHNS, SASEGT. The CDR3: CASKEGTNTGELFF. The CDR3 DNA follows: TGTGCCAGCAAGGAGGGGACGAACACCGGGGAGCTGTTTTTT.

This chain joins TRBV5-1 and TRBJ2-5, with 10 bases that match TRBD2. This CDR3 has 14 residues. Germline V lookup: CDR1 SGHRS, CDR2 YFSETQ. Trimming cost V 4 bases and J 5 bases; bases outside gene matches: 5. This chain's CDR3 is CASSPGTSVETQYF. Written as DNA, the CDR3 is TGCGCCAGCAGCCCCGGGACTAGCGTCGAGACCCAGTACTTC.

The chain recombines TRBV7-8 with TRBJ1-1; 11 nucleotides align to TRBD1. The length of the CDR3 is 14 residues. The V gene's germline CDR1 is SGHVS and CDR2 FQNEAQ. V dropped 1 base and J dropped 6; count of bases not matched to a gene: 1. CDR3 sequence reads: CASSLEGQGAEAFF. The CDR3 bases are TGTGCCAGCAGCTTAGAGGGACAGGGGGCTGAAGCTTTCTTT.

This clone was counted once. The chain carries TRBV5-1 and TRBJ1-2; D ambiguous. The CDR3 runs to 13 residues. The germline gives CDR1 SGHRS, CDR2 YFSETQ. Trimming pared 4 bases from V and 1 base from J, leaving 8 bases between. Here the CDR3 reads CASSRGINYGYTF. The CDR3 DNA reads TGCGCCAGCAGCCGGGGAATTAACTATGGCTACACCTTC. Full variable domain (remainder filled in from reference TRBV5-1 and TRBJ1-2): KAGVTQTPRYLIKTRGQQVTLSCSPISGHRSVSWYQQTPGQGLQFLFEYFSETQRNKGNFPGRFSGRQFSNSRSEMNVSTLELGDSALYLCASSRGINYGYTFGSGTRLTVV.

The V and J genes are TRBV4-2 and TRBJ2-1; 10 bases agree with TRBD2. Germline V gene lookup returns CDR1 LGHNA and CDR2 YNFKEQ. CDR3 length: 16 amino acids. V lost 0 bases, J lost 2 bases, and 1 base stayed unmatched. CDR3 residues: CASSQDGTSAYNEQFF. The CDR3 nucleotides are TGTGCCAGCAGCCAAGATGGGACTAGCGCCTACAATGAGCAGTTCTTC.

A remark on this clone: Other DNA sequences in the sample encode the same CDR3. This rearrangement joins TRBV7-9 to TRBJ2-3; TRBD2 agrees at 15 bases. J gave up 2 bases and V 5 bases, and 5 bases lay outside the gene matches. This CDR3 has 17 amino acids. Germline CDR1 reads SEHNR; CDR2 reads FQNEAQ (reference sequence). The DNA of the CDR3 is TGTGCCAGCAGCCCGGGACTAGCGGGAGGACCCACAGATACGCAGTATTTT. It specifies CASSPGLAGGPTDTQYF. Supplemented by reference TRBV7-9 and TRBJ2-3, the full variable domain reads DTGVSQNPRHKITKRGQNVTFRCDPISEHNRLYWYRQTLGQGPEFLTYFQNEAQLEKSRLLSDRFSAERPKGSFSTLEIQRTEQGDSAMYLCASSPGLAGGPTDTQYFGPGTRLTVL.

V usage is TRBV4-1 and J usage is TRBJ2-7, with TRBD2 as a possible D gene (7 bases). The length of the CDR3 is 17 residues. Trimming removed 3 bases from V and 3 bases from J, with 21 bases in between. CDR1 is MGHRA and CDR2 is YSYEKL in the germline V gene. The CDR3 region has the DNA TGCGCCAGCAGCCAGGTCGGGGGCGGGAGTTTCGGCTACGAGCAGTACTTC. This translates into CASSQVGGGSFGYEQYF.

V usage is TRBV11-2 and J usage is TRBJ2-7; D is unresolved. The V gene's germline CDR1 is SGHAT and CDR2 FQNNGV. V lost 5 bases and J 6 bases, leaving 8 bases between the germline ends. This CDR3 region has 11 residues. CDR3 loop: CASSRRSEQYF. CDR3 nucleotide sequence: TGTGCCAGCAGCAGAAGGAGCGAGCAGTACTTC.

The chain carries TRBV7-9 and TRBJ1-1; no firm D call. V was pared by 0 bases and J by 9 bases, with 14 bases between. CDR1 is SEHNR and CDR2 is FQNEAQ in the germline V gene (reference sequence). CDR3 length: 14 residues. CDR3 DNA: TGTGCCAGCAGCTTAGCACCTGAGGAGCTTCAAGCTTTCTTT. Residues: CASSLAPEELQAFF.

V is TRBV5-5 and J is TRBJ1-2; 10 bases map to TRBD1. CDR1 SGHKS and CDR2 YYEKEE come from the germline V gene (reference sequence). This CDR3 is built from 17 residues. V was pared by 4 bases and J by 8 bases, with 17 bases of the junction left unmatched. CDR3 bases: TGTGCCAGCAGCACTGGAGTTGGACAGGGGGTTGCGCGAGGCTACACCTTC. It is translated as CASSTGVGQGVARGYTF.